The TCR beta chain under discussion was sequenced for a study of cytomegalovirus exposure and HLA in healthy donors. Study results and limitations: Generally TCR sequences proved uncommon, though certain public TCRs appeared in numerous donors. For presence/absence analyses, sequencing depth was assumed to be roughly uniform across donors. Confirmation in vitro established that a few CMV-associated chains were specific for CMV antigens.

The study ran its PCR with 60 Vbeta and 13 Jbeta primers. Assay used: immunoSEQ multiplex PCR; TCRdb lists only in-frame clones, some missing. The sample has over 100,000 clones, less than 70% seen once. The V segment lost 2 bases and the J segment 0 bases; nucleotides outside the gene matches: 5. Germline CDR1 SGHVS, CDR2 FQNEAQ. The CDR3 runs to 17 residues. As for this clone: Its specificity is unknown.

The sequenced material came from PBMCs. This TCR was sampled from a woman between 70 and 85 years old in good health and CMV-seropositive. The chain carries TRBV7-8 and TRBJ2-1; 9 positions match TRBD2. This CDR3 is CASSLKAGGPSYNEQFF. The DNA of the CDR3 is TGTGCCAGCAGCTTAAAAGCGGGGGGCCCCTCCTACAATGAGCAGTTCTTC.